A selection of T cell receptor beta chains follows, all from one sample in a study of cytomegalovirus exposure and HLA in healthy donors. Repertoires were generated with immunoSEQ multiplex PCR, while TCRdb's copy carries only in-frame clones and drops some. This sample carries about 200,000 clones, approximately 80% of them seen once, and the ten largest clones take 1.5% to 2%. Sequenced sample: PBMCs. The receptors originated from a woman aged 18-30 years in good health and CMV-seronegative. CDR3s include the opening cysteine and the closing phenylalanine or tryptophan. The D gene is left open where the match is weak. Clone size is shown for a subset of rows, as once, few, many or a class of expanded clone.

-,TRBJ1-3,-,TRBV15,CATSRDTGPGNTIYF,TGTGCCACCAGCAGAGATACAGGGCCTGGAAACACCATATATTTT
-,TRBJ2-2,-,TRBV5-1,CASSLARNGELFF,TGCGCCAGCAGCTTGGCTAGAAACGGGGAGCTGTTTTTT
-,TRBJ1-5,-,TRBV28,CASTEQGHQPQHF,TGTGCCAGCACCGAACAGGGTCATCAGCCCCAGCATTTT
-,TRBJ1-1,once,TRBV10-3,CAISESGAANTEAFF,TGTGCCATCAGTGAGTCAGGGGCAGCCAACACTGAAGCTTTCTTT
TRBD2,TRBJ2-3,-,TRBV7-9,CSSSQGTSGSGTDTQYF,TGTTCCAGCAGCCAAGGGACTAGCGGGAGTGGGACAGATACGCAGTATTTT
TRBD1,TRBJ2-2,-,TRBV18,CASSLQGANTGELFF,TGTGCCAGCTCGCTACAGGGGGCTAACACCGGGGAGCTGTTTTTT
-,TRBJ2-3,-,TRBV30,CAWSVIHTDTQYF,TGTGCCTGGAGTGTAATCCACACAGATACGCAGTATTTT
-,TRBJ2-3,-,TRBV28,CASSLTGVGTDTQYF,TGTGCCAGCAGTTTAACGGGGGTCGGCACAGATACGCAGTATTTT
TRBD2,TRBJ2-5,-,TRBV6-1,CASSVLAGVGETQYF,TGTGCCAGCAGTGTACTAGCGGGAGTGGGAGAGACCCAGTACTTC
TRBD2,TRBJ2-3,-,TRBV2,CATPGGYTDTQYF,TGTGCCACCCCGGGGGGGTACACAGATACGCAGTATTTT
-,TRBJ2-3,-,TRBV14,CASSQGPGGVLGQYF,TGTGCCAGCAGCCAAGGTCCTGGTGGAGTCCTCGGCCAGTATTTT
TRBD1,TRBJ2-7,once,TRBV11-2,CASSLVGTGAGEQYF,TGTGCCAGCAGCTTAGTGGGGACAGGGGCTGGGGAGCAGTACTTC
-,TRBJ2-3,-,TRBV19,CASTRSSSTDTQYF,TGTGCCAGTACGCGGTCGAGTAGTACAGATACGCAGTATTTT
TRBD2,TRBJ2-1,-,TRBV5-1,CASSYGLAEYNEQFF,TGCGCCAGCAGCTACGGACTAGCGGAATACAATGAGCAGTTCTTC
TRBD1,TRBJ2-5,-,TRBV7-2,CASSQDPGQGAQYF,TGTGCCAGCAGCCAGGATCCGGGACAGGGGGCTCAGTACTTC
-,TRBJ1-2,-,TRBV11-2,CASSLTPDRLYGYTF,TGTGCCAGCAGCTTAACCCCGGACAGACTCTATGGCTACACCTTC
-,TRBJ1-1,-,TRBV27,CASRLGGTEAFF,TGTGCCAGCCGTCTGGGGGGAACTGAAGCTTTCTTT
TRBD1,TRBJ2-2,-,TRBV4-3,CASSQTRDRGTGELFF,TGCGCCAGCAGCCAAACCCGAGACAGGGGCACCGGGGAGCTGTTTTTT
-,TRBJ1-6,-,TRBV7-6,CASSLGENSPLHF,TGTGCCAGCAGCTTAGGCGAGAATTCACCCCTCCACTTT
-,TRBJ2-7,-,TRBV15,CATSRGSGPYEQYF,TGTGCCACCAGCAGAGGATCAGGGCCCTACGAGCAGTACTTC
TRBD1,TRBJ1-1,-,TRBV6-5,CASSKPDRGTEAFF,TGTGCCAGCAGTAAACCGGACAGGGGCACTGAAGCTTTCTTT
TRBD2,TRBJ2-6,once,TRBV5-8,CASSLDGGRASGANVLTF,TGTGCCAGCAGCTTGGATGGCGGGAGGGCCTCTGGGGCCAACGTCCTGACTTTC
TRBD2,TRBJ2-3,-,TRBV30,CAWGLAGGADTQYF,TGTGCCTGGGGACTAGCGGGAGGCGCAGATACGCAGTATTTT
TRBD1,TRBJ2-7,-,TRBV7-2,CASSASTGHPYEQYF,TGTGCCAGCAGCGCCTCGACAGGGCACCCCTACGAGCAGTACTTC
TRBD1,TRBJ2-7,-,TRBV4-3,CASSQDGTGSYEQYF,TGCGCCAGCAGCCAAGACGGGACAGGCTCCTACGAGCAGTACTTC
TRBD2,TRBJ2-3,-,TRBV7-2,CASSLEGLAGGGKDTQYF,TGTGCCAGCAGCTTAGAGGGACTAGCGGGAGGCGGAAAAGATACGCAGTATTTT
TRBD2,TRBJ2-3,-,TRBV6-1,CASSVLAGGPTQYF,TGTGCCAGCAGTGTTCTAGCGGGAGGGCCGACGCAGTATTTT
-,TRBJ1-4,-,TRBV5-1,CASSPPGQIGKLFF,TGCGCCAGCAGCCCCCCGGGACAAATAGGAAAACTGTTTTTT
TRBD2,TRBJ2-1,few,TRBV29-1,CSIQRGGVNEQFF,TGCAGCATTCAGCGCGGGGGGGTCAATGAGCAGTTCTTC
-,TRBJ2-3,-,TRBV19,CASSILSDTQYF,TGTGCCAGTAGTATACTCTCAGATACGCAGTATTTT
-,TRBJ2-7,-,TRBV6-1,CASSEWSEQYF,TGTGCCAGCAGTGAATGGAGCGAGCAGTACTTC
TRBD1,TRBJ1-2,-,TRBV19,CASSPGGGYTF,TGTGCCAGTTCCCCAGGGGGGGGCTACACCTTC
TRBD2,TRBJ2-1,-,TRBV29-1,CSVGFGVLGGNEQFF,TGCAGCGTTGGATTTGGGGTGCTGGGGGGGAATGAGCAGTTCTTC